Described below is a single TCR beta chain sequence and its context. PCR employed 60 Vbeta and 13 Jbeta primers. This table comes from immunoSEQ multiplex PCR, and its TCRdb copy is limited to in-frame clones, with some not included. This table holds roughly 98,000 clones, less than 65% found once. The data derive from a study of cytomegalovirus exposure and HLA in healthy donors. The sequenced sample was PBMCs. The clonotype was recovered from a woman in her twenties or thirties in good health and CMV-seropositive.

CDR3 residues: CAISESPHDGYTF. The CDR3 nucleotides are TGTGCCATCAGTGAGTCCCCCCATGATGGCTACACCTTC. The V gene is TRBV10-3, the J gene TRBJ1-2; D is ambiguous. Germline V gene lookup returns CDR1 ENHRY and CDR2 SYGVKD. V lost 0 bases and J 6 bases, leaving 8 bases between the germline ends. The CDR3 loop spans 13 amino acids.